This T cell receptor (beta chain) was profiled in a study of technical replicates of blood from several donors (dated by TCRdb to 2015 to 2018). Library preparation was by the immunoSEQ multiplex PCR assay. The table comes from immuneACCESS by way of TCRdb, which keeps in-frame sequences with V and J called. Part of the clones is missing from these tables; in studies checked, under half for an unresolved V gene and the rest for unknown reasons. The sample has fewer than 110,000 clones on record, 95% to 96% of them singletons. The top ten clones comprise approximately 0.2% of the sample. Comment on this clone: The clone's antigen remains unknown. No clone much larger than this one lies a single base away; base qualities are absent.

The CDR3 measures 11 amino acids from cysteine to phenylalanine. The sequence is cut down to CDR3 DNA, 33 bases in frame from base 1. The germline V gene gives CDR1 as SNHLY and CDR2 as FYNNEI. V and J are trimmed by 7 bases and 9 bases, and the gene matches miss 3 bases of the junction. The sequenced material came from T cells isolated from PBMCs. Recombination joined TRBV2 with TRBJ1-1, with 9 middle bases fitting TRBD1. The sequence was collected from a human donor in good health. The DNA sequence is given as TGTGCCAGCAAACAGGGGGCGAAAGCTTTCTTT. This gives the protein CASKQGAKAFF. Extended through the reference TRBV2 and TRBJ1-1 proteins, this CDR3 yields the full variable domain: EPEVTQTPSHQVTQMGQEVILRCVPISNHLYFYWYRQILGQKVEFLVSFYNNEISEKSEIFDDQFSVERPDGSNFTLKIRSTKLEDSAMYFCASKQGAKAFFGQGTRLTVV.